This T cell receptor (beta chain) was identified during a study of CDR3 diversity in severe acne. MiXCR, run by TCRdb on the PCR reads, gives a single entry per CDR3 protein. The sample carries 85,000 to 120,000 distinct CDR3 sequences, roughly half recorded once. V shed 0 bases and J 6 bases; nucleotides not matched to a gene: 0. Germline assignment: CDR1 SGHTA and CDR2 FQGNSA. The CDR3 is 14 amino acids. The specimen sequenced was blood. The chain carries TRBV7-2 and TRBJ1-4; 8 nucleotides align to TRBD1. This TCR was recovered from a male donor with acne. The DNA of the CDR3 is TGTGCCAGCAGCTTAGCGACAGGGGATGAAAAACTGTTTTTT. As protein: CASSLATGDEKLFF.